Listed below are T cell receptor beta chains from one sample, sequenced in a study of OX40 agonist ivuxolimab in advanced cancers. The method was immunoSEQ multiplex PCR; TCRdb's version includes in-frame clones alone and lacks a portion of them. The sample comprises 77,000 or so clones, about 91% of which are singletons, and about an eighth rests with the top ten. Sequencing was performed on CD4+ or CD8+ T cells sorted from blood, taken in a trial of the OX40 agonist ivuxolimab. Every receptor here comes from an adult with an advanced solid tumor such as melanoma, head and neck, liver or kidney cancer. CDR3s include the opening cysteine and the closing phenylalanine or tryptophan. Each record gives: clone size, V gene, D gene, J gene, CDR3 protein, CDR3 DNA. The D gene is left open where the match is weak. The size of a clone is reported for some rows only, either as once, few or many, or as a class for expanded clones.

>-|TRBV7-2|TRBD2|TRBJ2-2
CASSRRTSGGNTGELFF
TGTGCCAGCAGCCGACGGACTAGCGGGGGGAACACCGGGGAGCTGTTTTTT
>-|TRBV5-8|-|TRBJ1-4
CASSFPQEKLFF
TGTGCCAGCAGTTTTCCCCAAGAAAAACTGTTTTTT
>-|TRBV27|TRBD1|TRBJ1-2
CASSLKGQGAVGYTF
TGTGCCAGCAGTTTAAAGGGACAGGGGGCGGTTGGCTACACCTTC
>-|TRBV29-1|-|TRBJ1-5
CSVITVSNQPQHF
TGCAGCGTTATCACAGTTAGCAATCAGCCCCAGCATTTT
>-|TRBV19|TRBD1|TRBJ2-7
CASSISARQGVYEQYF
TGTGCCAGTAGTATATCGGCGAGACAGGGGGTGTACGAGCAGTACTTC
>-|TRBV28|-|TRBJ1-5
CASSSFPSSRGSNQPQHF
TGTGCCAGCAGTTCTTTCCCTTCATCCAGGGGCAGCAATCAGCCCCAGCATTTT
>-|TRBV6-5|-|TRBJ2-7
CASTTTQGYEQYF
TGTGCCAGCACCACCACGCAGGGTTACGAGCAGTACTTC
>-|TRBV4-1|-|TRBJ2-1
CASSPLDYNEQFF
TGCGCCAGCAGCCCCTTGGACTACAATGAGCAGTTCTTC
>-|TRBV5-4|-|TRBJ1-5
CASSFQGSQPQHF
TGTGCCAGCAGTTTCCAGGGCAGTCAGCCCCAGCATTTT
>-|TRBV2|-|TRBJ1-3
CASSERSGHTIYF
TGTGCCAGCAGTGAAAGGTCTGGACACACCATATATTTT
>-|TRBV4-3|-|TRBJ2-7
CASSQVQGSSYEQYF
TGCGCCAGCAGCCAAGTGCAGGGCAGCTCCTACGAGCAGTACTTC
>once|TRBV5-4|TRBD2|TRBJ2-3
CASSLGAGARPNTQYF
TGTGCCAGCAGCTTGGGAGCGGGGGCCCGCCCAAATACGCAGTATTTT
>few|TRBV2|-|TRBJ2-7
CASSPRIVYEQYF
TGTGCCAGCAGCCCGCGGATTGTGTACGAGCAGTACTTC
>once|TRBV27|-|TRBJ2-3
CASSLSRLTDTQYF
TGTGCCAGCAGTTTGTCCAGGTTGACAGATACGCAGTATTTT
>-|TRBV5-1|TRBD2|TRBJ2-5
CASSWGLAQETQYF
TGCGCCAGCAGCTGGGGACTAGCGCAAGAGACCCAGTACTTC
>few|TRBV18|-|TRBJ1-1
CASSPLRENTEAFF
TGTGCCAGCTCACCATTGCGGGAGAACACTGAAGCTTTCTTT
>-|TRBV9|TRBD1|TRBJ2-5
CASSVHGQGGGETQYF
TGTGCCAGCAGCGTCCATGGACAGGGAGGTGGAGAGACCCAGTACTTC
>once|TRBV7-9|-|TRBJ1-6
CASSLGGRTSLHF
TGTGCCAGCAGCTTAGGGGGACGTACATCCCTCCACTTT
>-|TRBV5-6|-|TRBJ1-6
CASSLEGSPYNSPLHF
TGTGCCAGCAGCTTGGAGGGGTCCCCCTATAATTCACCCCTCCACTTT
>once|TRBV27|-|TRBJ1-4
CASSLPPQAGNEKLFF
TGTGCCAGCAGTCTCCCTCCGCAGGCGGGTAATGAAAAACTGTTTTTT
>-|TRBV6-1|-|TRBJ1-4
CASSEAPGTSNEKLFF
TGTGCCAGCAGTGAAGCCCCCGGGACATCTAATGAAAAACTGTTTTTT
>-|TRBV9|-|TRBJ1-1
CASSVGALGGAANTEAFF
TGTGCCAGCAGCGTAGGAGCGCTAGGGGGGGCAGCCAACACTGAAGCTTTCTTT
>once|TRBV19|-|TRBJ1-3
CASTRREYGNTIYF
TGTGCCAGTACCCGAAGGGAGTACGGAAACACCATATATTTT
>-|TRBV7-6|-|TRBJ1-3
CASSLGNTIYF
TGTGCCAGCAGCCTGGGAAACACCATATATTTT
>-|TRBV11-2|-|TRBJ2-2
CASSPRTTGELFF
TGTGCCAGCAGCCCAAGAACGACCGGGGAGCTGTTTTTT
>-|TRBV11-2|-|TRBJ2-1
CASSLYSMSSYNEQFF
TGTGCCAGCAGCTTATATTCGATGAGCTCCTACAATGAGCAGTTCTTC
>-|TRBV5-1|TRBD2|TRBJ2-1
CASSPGGTSGRLEQFF
TGCGCCAGCAGCCCTGGGGGGACTAGCGGGAGGTTGGAGCAGTTCTTC
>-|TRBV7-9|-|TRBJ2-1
CASSLEQFNNEQFF
TGTGCCAGCAGCTTGGAACAGTTTAACAATGAGCAGTTCTTC
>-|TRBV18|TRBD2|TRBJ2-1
CASSPWRREGDNEQFF
TGTGCCAGCTCACCTTGGAGGCGGGAGGGCGACAATGAGCAGTTCTTC
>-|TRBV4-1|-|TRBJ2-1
CASSQYGSGTVLNEQFF
TGCGCCAGCAGCCAATATGGGAGCGGGACAGTCCTCAATGAGCAGTTCTTC
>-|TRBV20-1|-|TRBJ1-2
CSANPLGGYTF
TGCAGTGCTAACCCCCTAGGGGGCTACACCTTC
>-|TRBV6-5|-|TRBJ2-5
CASSYSPALQETQYF
TGTGCCAGCAGTTACTCGCCCGCGTTACAAGAGACCCAGTACTTC
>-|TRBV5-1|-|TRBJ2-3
CASSPLMGRSTDTQYF
TGCGCCAGCAGCCCCTTGATGGGGAGAAGCACAGATACGCAGTATTTT
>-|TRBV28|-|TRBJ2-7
CASAWTGTLGYEQYF
TGTGCCAGCGCATGGACCGGGACCCTAGGATACGAGCAGTACTTC
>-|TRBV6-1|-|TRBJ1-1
CANQFMMNTEAFF
TGTGCCAACCAGTTCATGATGAACACTGAAGCTTTCTTT
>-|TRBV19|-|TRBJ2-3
CASSMIGGGADTQYF
TGTGCCAGTAGTATGATCGGTGGGGGGGCGGATACGCAGTATTTT
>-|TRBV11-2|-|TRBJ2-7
CASSLGGTEYF
TGTGCCAGCAGCTTAGGCGGGACAGAGTACTTC
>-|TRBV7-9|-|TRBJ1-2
CASSLSSYGYTF
TGTGCCAGCAGCTTAAGCAGCTATGGCTACACCTTC
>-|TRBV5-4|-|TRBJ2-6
CASSGRGANVLTF
TGTGCCAGCAGCGGACGCGGGGCCAACGTCCTGACTTTC
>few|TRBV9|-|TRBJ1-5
CASSRQSNQPQHF
TGTGCCAGCTCCCGACAGAGCAATCAGCCCCAGCATTTT
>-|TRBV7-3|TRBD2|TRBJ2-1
CASSFSGREYNEQFF
TGTGCCAGCAGCTTTAGCGGGAGGGAATACAATGAGCAGTTCTTC
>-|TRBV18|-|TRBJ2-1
CASSPRESTDNEQFF
TGTGCCAGCTCACCACGGGAAAGCACGGACAATGAGCAGTTCTTC
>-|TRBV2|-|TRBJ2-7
CASSGQLPSYEQYF
TGTGCCAGCAGCGGACAGCTCCCTTCCTACGAGCAGTACTTC
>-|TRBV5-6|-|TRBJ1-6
CASSLGGPVEDNSPLHF
TGTGCCAGCAGCTTGGGGGGACCCGTAGAAGATAATTCACCCCTCCACTTT